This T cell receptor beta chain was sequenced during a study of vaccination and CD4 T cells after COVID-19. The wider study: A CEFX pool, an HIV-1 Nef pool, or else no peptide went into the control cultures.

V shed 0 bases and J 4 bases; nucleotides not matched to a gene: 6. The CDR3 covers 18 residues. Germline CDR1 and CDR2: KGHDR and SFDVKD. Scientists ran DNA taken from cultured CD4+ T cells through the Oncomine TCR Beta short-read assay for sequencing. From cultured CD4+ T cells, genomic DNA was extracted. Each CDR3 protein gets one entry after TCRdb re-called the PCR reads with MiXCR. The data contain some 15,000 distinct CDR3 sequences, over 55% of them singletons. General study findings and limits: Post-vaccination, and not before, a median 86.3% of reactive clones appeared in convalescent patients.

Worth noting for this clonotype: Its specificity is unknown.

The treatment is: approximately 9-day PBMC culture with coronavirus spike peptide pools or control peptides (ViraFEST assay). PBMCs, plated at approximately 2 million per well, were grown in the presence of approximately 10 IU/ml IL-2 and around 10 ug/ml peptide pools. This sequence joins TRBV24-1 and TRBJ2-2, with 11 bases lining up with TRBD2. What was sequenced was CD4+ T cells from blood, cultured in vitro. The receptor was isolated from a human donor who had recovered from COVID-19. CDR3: CATSDLQDSGRGTGELFF. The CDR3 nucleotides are TGTGCCACCAGTGATTTGCAAGATAGCGGGAGGGGCACCGGGGAGCTGTTTTTT.